One sample yielded the 32 T cell receptor beta chains listed below, sequenced in a study of tumour-infiltrating T cells in Burkitt lymphoma. The method was immunoSEQ multiplex PCR; TCRdb's version includes in-frame clones alone and lacks a portion of them. The data hold about a thousand clones, with approximately 84% observed a single time. Sequencing was performed on tumor tissue. All receptors derive from a human donor with Burkitt lymphoma. Some clones in this sample may be carry-over from other donors' samples.

The table lists this clone with a count of one. The genes are TRBV2 and TRBJ2-7; TRBD1 agrees at 9 bases. The V and J ends lost 6 bases and 2 bases, in that order; junction bases with no gene match: 8. The germline CDR1 and CDR2 sequences are SNHLY and FYNNEI. The CDR3 is made up of 15 amino acids. Written as DNA, the CDR3 is TGTGCCAGCAGAGCCGGGACAGGGACCACCTACGAGCAGTACTTC. Amino acid sequence: CASRAGTGTTYEQYF. Variable domain in full (rest from reference TRBV2 and TRBJ2-7): EPEVTQTPSHQVTQMGQEVILRCVPISNHLYFYWYRQILGQKVEFLVSFYNNEISEKSEIFDDQFSVERPDGSNFTLKIRSTKLEDSAMYFCASRAGTGTTYEQYFGPGTRLTVT.

V usage is TRBV30 and J usage is TRBJ2-1; a weak D match, TRBD2 (6 bases). Germline lookup yields CDR1 GTSNPN and CDR2 SVGIG (reference sequence). The V gene lost 0 bases and the J gene lost 5 bases, with 8 bases spanning the gap. The CDR3 is 13 residues long. CDR3 amino acids: CAWSVRLDNEQFF. The CDR3 bases are TGTGCCTGGAGTGTTCGACTAGACAATGAGCAGTTCTTC.

The CDR3 region has the DNA TGTGCCAGCAGGCCCACAGCCCTCCCCCCCTACGAGCAGTACTTC. Translation: CASRPTALPPYEQYF. The chain is built from TRBV11-2 and TRBJ2-7, with unresolved D. Germline V lookup: CDR1 SGHAT, CDR2 FQNNGV. Trimming removed 6 bases at V and 2 bases at J, with 17 bases between. The CDR3 runs 15 residues.

This chain uses TRBV2 with TRBJ2-7; 12 bases are shared with TRBD2. The J segment lost 3 bases and the V segment lost 8 bases, leaving 5 bases of the junction unmatched. The CDR3 covers 14 residues. Germline V CDR1 and CDR2: SNHLY, FYNNEI. CDR3 coding DNA: TGTGCCAGCGGTCGACTAGCGGGGGACTACGAGCAGTACTTC. Amino acids: CASGRLAGDYEQYF.

CDR3 DNA sequence: TGTGCCAGCAGATCCTTCGGGGGGCCGCTGAACACTGAAGCTTTCTTT. Protein product: CASRSFGGPLNTEAFF. V usage is TRBV27 and J usage is TRBJ1-1, with TRBD1 as a possible D gene (6 bases). The CDR3 extends over 16 amino acids. Looked up from germline, CDR1 is MNHEY and CDR2 is SMNVEV (reference sequence). V lost 6 bases and J 0 bases, leaving 17 bases between the germline ends.

V gene TRBV28 combines with J gene TRBJ2-6; the D gene is possibly TRBD2 (5 bases). The CDR3 totals 15 residues. Germline loops: CDR1 MDHEN, CDR2 SYDVKM. The V end lost 7 bases, the J end lost 4 bases, and 14 bases lay between the germline ends. CDR3 residues: CASIPGVMGANVLTF. CDR3 nucleotide sequence: TGTGCCAGCATCCCCGGGGTCATGGGGGCCAACGTCCTGACTTTC.

The J gene is TRBJ2-1, the V gene TRBV15; 7 bases line up with TRBD2. Trimming at V came to 5 bases and at J to 7 bases, leaving 8 bases not matched to a gene. The CDR3 is made up of 14 amino acids. Germline CDR1 reads LNHNV; CDR2 reads YYDKDF (reference sequence). The CDR3 sequence: CATSGAGRENEQFF. CDR3 sequence (DNA): TGTGCCACCAGCGGGGCGGGGCGGGAGAATGAGCAGTTCTTC. Supplemented by reference TRBV15 and TRBJ2-1, the full variable domain reads DAMVIQNPRYQVTQFGKPVTLSCSQTLNHNVMYWYQQKSSQAPKLLFHYYDKDFNNEADTPDNFQSRRPNTSFCFLDIRSPGLGDTAMYLCATSGAGRENEQFFGPGTRLTVL.

The genes are TRBV6-9 and TRBJ1-1; the D gene is possibly TRBD1 (6 bases). The length of the CDR3 is 13 residues. Trimming shortened V by 3 bases and J by 4 bases, and 9 bases separated the two germline ends. Germline values: CDR1 MNHGY, CDR2 SVAAGI. CDR3 amino acids: CASSYQQGTEAFF. CDR3 DNA: TGTGCCAGCAGTTACCAACAGGGCACTGAAGCTTTCTTT.

V usage is TRBV7-9 and J usage is TRBJ2-6; 8 positions match TRBD2. Germline V gene data show CDR1 as SEHNR and CDR2 as FQNEAQ (reference sequence). The CDR3 runs 15 residues. V trimming: 4 bases; J trimming: 4 bases; junction bases outside the gene matches: 3. Written as DNA, the CDR3 is TGTGCCAGCAGCTCGGGAGGGCAAGGGGCCAACGTCCTGACTTTC. Its protein is CASSSGGQGANVLTF.

The CDR3 protein is CASSDTGNSYEQYF. The DNA of the CDR3 is TGTGCCAGCAGTGACACGGGGAACTCCTACGAGCAGTACTTC. The V call is TRBV25-1, the J call TRBJ2-7; possible D gene TRBD2, 5 bases. This CDR3 has 14 amino acids. CDR1 is MGHDK, CDR2 SYGVNS, per germline. The germline V and J ends were trimmed by 3 bases and 0 bases, with 9 bases remaining between them.

The chain links TRBV18 to TRBJ2-7, with 8 bases that match TRBD2. Germline lookup yields CDR1 KGHSH and CDR2 LQKENI. The V segment lost 5 bases and the J segment 6 bases; nucleotides outside the gene matches: 9. The CDR3 sequence is 14 residues long. Written as DNA, the CDR3 is TGTGCCAGCTCAGGGCTCCGGGAGGGCCTCGAGCAGTACTTC. Amino acid sequence: CASSGLREGLEQYF.

V and J are TRBV5-1 and TRBJ2-7, with 11 positions matching TRBD1. V dropped 4 bases and J dropped 9; count of bases not matched to a gene: 9. CDR3 size: 14 residues. Germline V CDR1 and CDR2: SGHRS, YFSETQ. Written as DNA, the CDR3 is TGCGCCAGCAGCACGGGACAGGGGGTGATACGGCAGTACTTC. As protein: CASSTGQGVIRQYF.

The J gene is TRBJ1-1, the V gene TRBV10-3, with 10 bases lining up with TRBD1. V lost 4 bases and J lost 3; bases outside the gene matches: 8. Germline CDR1 reads ENHRY; CDR2 reads SYGVKD. There are 16 residues in the CDR3. The CDR3 reads CAISANLDRGYTEAFF. The CDR3 bases are TGTGCCATCAGTGCCAACTTGGACAGGGGGTACACTGAAGCTTTCTTT.

V is TRBV2 and J is TRBJ2-5; 7 nucleotides line up with TRBD2. From germline, CDR1 is SNHLY and CDR2 FYNNEI. This CDR3 is built from 15 residues. With V trimmed by 4 bases and J by 9 bases, 14 bases remained unmatched. The CDR3, as DNA: TGTGCCAGCAGTGTCGTCCCCGGGGTCCGGGGGGCCCAGTACTTC. This encodes CASSVVPGVRGAQYF.

The chain employs TRBV19 and TRBJ2-1, with 10 bases fitting TRBD1. The CDR3 extends over 15 amino acids. The V gene's germline CDR1 is LNHDA and CDR2 SQIVND (reference sequence). V shed 5 bases and J 5 bases; nucleotides not matched to a gene: 6. The DNA of the CDR3 is TGTGCCAGTAGTCCCCGGGACAGGGGAAACAATGAGCAGTTCTTC. Translation: CASSPRDRGNNEQFF.

The chain couples TRBV7-2 to TRBJ2-5; D is ambiguous. Per the germline V gene, CDR1 is SGHTA and CDR2 is FQGNSA. V lost 3 bases and J 2 bases, leaving 13 bases between the germline ends. The CDR3 loop spans 15 amino acids. Here the CDR3 reads CASSFRPLQQETQYF. Written as DNA, the CDR3 is TGTGCCAGCAGCTTTCGACCATTACAACAAGAGACCCAGTACTTC.

This clone was recorded only once. The chain carries TRBV2 and TRBJ1-5, with D possibly TRBD1 on 5 matching bases. The V end was cut by 7 bases, the J end by 7 bases, with 14 bases between. CDR3 length: 13 residues. Germline CDR1 and CDR2: SNHLY and FYNNEI. The chain's CDR3 is CASNRDPTQPQHF. CDR3 nucleotide sequence: TGTGCCAGCAACCGGGACCCAACGCAGCCCCAGCATTTT.

The chain links TRBV7-8 to TRBJ2-2, with D perhaps given as TRBD1 or TRBD2 (6 bases each). The CDR3 covers 13 residues. CDR1 is SGHVS, CDR2 FQNEAQ, per germline. V was shortened by 6 bases and J by 6 bases, with 11 bases between the two germline ends. The CDR3 is CASRQGLPGELFF. In DNA, the CDR3 is TGTGCCAGCAGACAGGGACTCCCCGGGGAGCTGTTTTTT.

The chain is built from TRBV9 and TRBJ2-1; 8 positions agree with TRBD2. Trimming at V came to 0 bases and at J to 1 base, leaving 6 bases not matched to a gene. The CDR3 runs to 17 residues. Germline V lookup: CDR1 SGDLS, CDR2 YYNGEE. DNA for the CDR3: TGTGCCAGCAGCGTAGGAACCGGGAGGGCTTCCTACAATGAGCAGTTCTTC. It is translated as CASSVGTGRASYNEQFF.

The rearrangement links TRBV9 to TRBJ1-1; 7 nucleotides align to TRBD1. This CDR3 has 14 amino acids. Looked up from germline, CDR1 is SGDLS and CDR2 is YYNGEE. V lost 0 bases, J lost 4 bases, and 3 bases stayed unmatched. This CDR3 is CASSVEAGGTEAFF. CDR3 in DNA: TGTGCCAGCAGCGTAGAGGCAGGGGGCACTGAAGCTTTCTTT.

This sequence joins TRBV21-1 and TRBJ2-2; the D call TRBD1 from the table was never checked on the DNA. TRBV21-1 has pseudogene status. The CDR3 extends over 15 amino acids. The CDR3 sequence is CASSKRYRNTGELFF. The CDR3, as DNA: TGTGCCAGCAGCAAAAGGTACAGAAACACCGGGGAGCTGTTTTTT.

The V gene is TRBV14, the J gene TRBJ2-1, with D possibly being TRBD2 (6 bases). V dropped 1 base and J dropped 6 bases, with 13 bases sitting between them. Germline lookup yields CDR1 SGHDN and CDR2 FVKESK. CDR3 length: 15 residues. This CDR3 reads CASSQVNDGSNEQFF. The CDR3 coding sequence is TGTGCCAGCAGCCAAGTTAATGACGGGAGCAATGAGCAGTTCTTC.

The chain carries TRBV7-8 and TRBJ2-7, with D uncertain. CDR3 length: 13 amino acids. V gave up 4 bases and J gave up 3 bases, with 10 bases separating them. CDR1 and CDR2 from the germline V gene are SGHVS and FQNEAQ. CDR3 protein: CASSWRIGYEQYF. CDR3 sequence (DNA): TGTGCCAGCAGCTGGCGGATCGGCTACGAGCAGTACTTC.

The chain recombines TRBV7-8 with TRBJ2-7; the D is unclear. V dropped 4 bases and J dropped 4 bases, with 5 bases sitting between them. The V gene's germline CDR1 is SGHVS and CDR2 FQNEAQ. The CDR3 length is 11 residues. For the CDR3, the DNA is TGTGCCAGCAGCTCTAAGTACGAGCAGTACTTC. Protein product: CASSSKYEQYF. The full variable domain, in which reference TRBV7-8 and TRBJ2-7 provide the parts outside the CDR3, is GAGVSQSPRYKVAKRGQDVALRCDPISGHVSLFWYQQALGQGPEFLTYFQNEAQLDKSGLPSDRFFAERPEGSVSTLKIQRTQQEDSAVYLCASSSKYEQYFGPGTRLTVT.

The chain carries TRBV27 and TRBJ1-1; tentatively, D is TRBD1 (6 bases). V shed 0 bases and J shed 5 bases, with 16 bases lying between them. This CDR3 comprises 16 residues. Germline V gives CDR1 MNHEY, CDR2 SMNVEV (reference sequence). The CDR3 sequence is CASSLSVQGGWTEAFF. CDR3 DNA sequence: TGTGCCAGCAGTTTATCTGTACAGGGCGGGTGGACTGAAGCTTTCTTT.

The chain couples TRBV30 to TRBJ1-3; unclear D gene. Germline values: CDR1 GTSNPN, CDR2 SVGIG (reference sequence). Trimming shortened V by 1 base and J by 4 bases, and 11 bases separated the two germline ends. This CDR3 is built from 14 residues. CDR3 loop: CAWSAFEGGNTIYF. CDR3 DNA sequence: TGTGCCTGGAGTGCCTTCGAAGGGGGAAACACCATATATTTT.

This chain connects TRBV30 to TRBJ2-1; D tentatively reads TRBD1 or TRBD2 (5 bases each). Germline CDR1 reads GTSNPN; CDR2 reads SVGIG (reference sequence). Trimming cost V 8 bases and J 6 bases, with 20 bases left between them. The CDR3 consists of 14 residues. CDR3 in DNA: TGTGCCGGATGGCCCAGGGTTGGGGGCAATGAGCAGTTCTTC. Its protein product is CAGWPRVGGNEQFF.

The chain joins TRBV30 to TRBJ2-5, with a weak D call TRBD1 (7 bases). CDR1 is GTSNPN, CDR2 SVGIG, per germline (reference sequence). This CDR3 has 18 amino acids. V lost 0 bases and J lost 5, with 25 bases in between. CDR3 bases: TGTGCCTGGAGTGTGTGGGGGGTCTCGGCAGGGGGTGGGGAGACCCAGTACTTC. Amino acid sequence: CAWSVWGVSAGGGETQYF.

The chain couples TRBV29-1 to TRBJ2-3; D might be TRBD2 (6 bases). This CDR3 comprises 14 residues. Germline CDR1 is SQVTM and CDR2 is ANQGSEA. Trimming pared 6 bases from V and 2 bases from J, leaving 15 bases between. CDR3 nucleotide sequence: TGCAGCGTCTGCGATAGCGGAAACACAGATACGCAGTATTTT. Residues: CSVCDSGNTDTQYF.

V usage is TRBV28 and J usage is TRBJ1-1; D might be TRBD1 (6 bases). CDR3 length: 13 residues. Trimming removed 10 bases at V and 1 base at J, with 13 bases between. CDR1 is MDHEN, CDR2 SYDVKM, per germline. This CDR3 is CATQTGWNTEAFF. CDR3 DNA sequence: TGTGCCACCCAGACAGGTTGGAACACTGAAGCTTTCTTT.

The rearrangement uses TRBV30 and TRBJ2-5, with 11 bases fitting TRBD2. The last part of the DNA fits TRBJ2-7 better; the J call may be wrong. This CDR3 comprises 13 residues. In germline, CDR1 is GTSNPN, CDR2 SVGIG (reference sequence). This chain's CDR3 is CAGIGLAGYEQYF. The CDR3 DNA follows: TGTGCCGGGATTGGACTAGCGGGCTACGAGCAGTACTTC.

The chain carries TRBV28 and TRBJ1-1; 7 bases are shared with TRBD1. Germline assignment: CDR1 MDHEN and CDR2 SYDVKM. The J segment lost 10 bases and the V segment lost 6 bases, leaving 11 bases of the junction unmatched. The CDR3 is 13 amino acids. CDR3 amino acids: CASRQPRDSAAFF. The CDR3, as DNA: TGTGCCAGCAGGCAGCCCCGGGACAGCGCAGCTTTCTTT.